The following is a T cell receptor beta chain sequence with its context. Its antigen is undetermined. This entry belongs to a study of CD8+ T cells in alopecia areata. Study-level information: Tofacitinib exposure lasted 6 to 18 months, followed by 6 months off drug.

J was trimmed by 2 bases and V by 4 bases; bases with no gene match: 5. Germline lookup yields CDR1 SGHRS and CDR2 YFSETQ. The CDR3 totals 14 residues. Collection of lesional scalp punch biopsies and peripheral blood was performed in alopecia areata patients. cDNA reverse transcribed from extracted RNA served as the sequencing template. The table came from immunoSEQ multiplex PCR; TCRdb's copy has only in-frame clones and leaves some out. The sample holds 150,000 or so clones, around 87% seen once. Whole-study results and caveats: Lesional scalp, notably in alopecia totalis/universalis, had clonality above that of normal scalp. Scalp sequencing also captures normal skin's resident alphabeta T cells.

This TCR was recovered from a human donor with alopecia areata. The specimen was CD8+ T cells sorted from blood, collected at week 0. V is TRBV5-1 and J is TRBJ1-2, with 7 bases aligning to TRBD1. As DNA, the CDR3 is TGCGCCAGCAGCCAGGGGACAGACAACTATGGCTACACCTTC. It codes for CASSQGTDNYGYTF.